This T cell receptor beta chain was recovered during a study of vaccination and CD4 T cells after COVID-19. Turning to the study itself: The makeup of the convalescents was six males and four females, two of them Hispanic.

From germline, CDR1 is SGHTA and CDR2 FQGNSA. This CDR3 is built from 16 residues. V lost 5 bases, J lost 4 bases, and 13 bases stayed unmatched. The assay that was used to sequence DNA from cultured CD4+ T cells was the Oncomine TCR Beta short-read assay. From the PCR reads, TCRdb called clonotypes with MiXCR, one entry per CDR3 protein. The table has fewer than 20,000 distinct CDR3 sequences, 48% seen once. Treatment given: approximately nine-day PBMC culture with coronavirus spike peptide pools or control peptides (ViraFEST assay). T cells were expanded with peptide pools, and expanded clonotypes were identified by TCR sequencing. Per well, 1.5 million to 2.5 million PBMCs were cultured in the presence of about 10 IU/ml IL-2 and 9.5 to 10 ug/ml peptide pools. This clonotype was found a few times. The antigen is not known.

This sequence joins TRBV7-2 and TRBJ2-5; TRBD1 agrees at 7 bases. This TCR came from a human donor who had recovered from COVID-19. The material sequenced was CD4+ T cells from blood, cultured in vitro, taken before SARS-CoV-2 vaccination. CDR3 bases: TGTGCCAGCAGCCCAGAGGGGACAGTAGGGGGAGAGACCCAGTACTTC. Translation: CASSPEGTVGGETQYF.